Each of the 7 T cell receptor beta chains below was sequenced from the same sample in a study of T cells after yellow fever vaccination. Each CDR3 protein gets one entry after TCRdb re-called the 5' RACE reads with MiXCR. The data hold some 500,000 distinct CDR3 sequences, with about 14% observed a single time. The sample consisted of PBMCs, taken on the day of the yellow fever booster vaccination. The source is a man aged 25-45 years who received the YFV17D yellow fever vaccine.

CDR3 DNA: TGCAGTGCCCCAAGGGACGGGTGGGCTGATACGCAGTATTTT. Amino acids: CSAPRDGWADTQYF. The chain carries TRBV20-1 and TRBJ2-3; D assignment may be TRBD1 or TRBD2 (5 bases each). The germline V and J ends were trimmed by 6 bases and 6 bases, with 19 bases remaining between them. The CDR3 totals 14 residues. Germline lookup yields CDR1 DFQATT and CDR2 SNEGSKA (reference sequence).

This chain joins TRBV12-3 or TRBV12-4 and TRBJ1-4, with D possibly matching TRBD1 (5 bases). There are 15 residues in the CDR3. V was trimmed by 5 bases and J by 8 bases, leaving 18 bases between them. The CDR3 sequence is CASSPDGTGGEKLFF. The DNA of the CDR3 is TGTGCCAGCAGTCCGGATGGGACGGGGGGGGAAAAACTGTTTTTT.

V usage is TRBV5-6 and J usage is TRBJ1-1; a possible D gene is TRBD1 (6 bases). Germline V gene data show CDR1 as SGHDT and CDR2 as YYEEEE. Trimming shortened V by 0 bases and J by 1 base, and 13 bases separated the two germline ends. This CDR3 spans 16 amino acids. The CDR3 nucleotides are TGTGCCAGCAGCTTGGCAACAGGGTGGAGGAACACTGAAGCTTTCTTT. Translating it yields CASSLATGWRNTEAFF.

The chain recombines TRBV5-1 with TRBJ2-1; 9 positions match TRBD2. The germline V gene encodes CDR1 SGHRS and CDR2 YFSETQ. There are 15 residues in the CDR3. With 3 bases clipped from V and 8 bases from J, the junction kept 9 bases outside the gene matches. The CDR3 DNA reads TGCGCCAGCAGCTCGCCAGCGGGAGGAATCCATGAGCAGTTCTTC. This sequence encodes CASSSPAGGIHEQFF.

This clonotype was recorded a few times. The chain combines TRBV4-3 with TRBJ1-1; the D is unclear. With 0 bases removed from V and 9 bases from J, the gap between germline ends came to 20 bases. Looked up from germline, CDR1 is LGHNA and CDR2 is YSLEER. The CDR3 covers 16 residues. The CDR3: CASSQDLEGLRPQAFF. CDR3 DNA: TGCGCCAGCAGCCAAGATCTGGAGGGATTACGTCCTCAAGCTTTCTTT.

This chain joins TRBV5-6 and TRBJ2-1; 8 positions agree with TRBD2. The length of the CDR3 is 14 residues. Trimming removed 5 bases from V and 7 bases from J; junction bases left unmatched: 8. Germline loops: CDR1 SGHDT, CDR2 YYEEEE. CDR3 nucleotides: TGTGCCAGCAGTTTTAGCGGGACCCGGAATGAGCAGTTCTTC. Translation gives CASSFSGTRNEQFF.

The rearrangement links TRBV25-1 to TRBJ2-2; D remains unclear. The CDR3 totals 14 residues. CDR1 and CDR2 from the germline V gene are MGHDK and SYGVNS. V dropped 5 bases and J dropped 4 bases, with 11 bases sitting between them. The CDR3: CASSPYFPTGELFF. The DNA of the CDR3 is TGTGCCAGCAGTCCCTACTTCCCCACCGGGGAGCTGTTTTTT.